This T cell receptor (beta chain) was observed in a study of T-cell memory formation after mild COVID-19. At the level of the study: Largely, TCR clusters stayed within a single donor.

Study-level points and caveats: Chiefly within CM and EM were the contracting CD4+ clones; CD8+ ones were within EMRA.

Trimming at V came to 2 bases and at J to 5 bases, leaving 8 bases not matched to a gene. This CDR3 spans 16 amino acids. CDR1 and CDR2 (germline): SGHVS, FQNEAQ. Employing constant-segment primers, 5'RACE generated TCR alpha and TCR beta cDNA libraries bearing sample barcodes and UMIs. TCRdb reprocessed the 5' RACE reads via MiXCR and lists one record per CDR3 protein. The sample lists about 130,000 distinct CDR3 sequences; about 5.9% were seen once. This clonotype was seen a handful of times. Its cognate antigen is unknown. Sequencing was carried out using PBMCs or a T cell subset sorted from them (not recorded which). This clonotype originated in an adult woman who had mild COVID-19 (a few samples of this study predate the infection). Cell type and time point are not known. The chain links TRBV7-8 to TRBJ2-2; 7 nucleotides agree with TRBD2. CDR3 coding DNA: TGTGCCAGCAGCTTACTGGGGGAGGGCCGGACCGGGGAGCTGTTTTTT. Protein product: CASSLLGEGRTGELFF.